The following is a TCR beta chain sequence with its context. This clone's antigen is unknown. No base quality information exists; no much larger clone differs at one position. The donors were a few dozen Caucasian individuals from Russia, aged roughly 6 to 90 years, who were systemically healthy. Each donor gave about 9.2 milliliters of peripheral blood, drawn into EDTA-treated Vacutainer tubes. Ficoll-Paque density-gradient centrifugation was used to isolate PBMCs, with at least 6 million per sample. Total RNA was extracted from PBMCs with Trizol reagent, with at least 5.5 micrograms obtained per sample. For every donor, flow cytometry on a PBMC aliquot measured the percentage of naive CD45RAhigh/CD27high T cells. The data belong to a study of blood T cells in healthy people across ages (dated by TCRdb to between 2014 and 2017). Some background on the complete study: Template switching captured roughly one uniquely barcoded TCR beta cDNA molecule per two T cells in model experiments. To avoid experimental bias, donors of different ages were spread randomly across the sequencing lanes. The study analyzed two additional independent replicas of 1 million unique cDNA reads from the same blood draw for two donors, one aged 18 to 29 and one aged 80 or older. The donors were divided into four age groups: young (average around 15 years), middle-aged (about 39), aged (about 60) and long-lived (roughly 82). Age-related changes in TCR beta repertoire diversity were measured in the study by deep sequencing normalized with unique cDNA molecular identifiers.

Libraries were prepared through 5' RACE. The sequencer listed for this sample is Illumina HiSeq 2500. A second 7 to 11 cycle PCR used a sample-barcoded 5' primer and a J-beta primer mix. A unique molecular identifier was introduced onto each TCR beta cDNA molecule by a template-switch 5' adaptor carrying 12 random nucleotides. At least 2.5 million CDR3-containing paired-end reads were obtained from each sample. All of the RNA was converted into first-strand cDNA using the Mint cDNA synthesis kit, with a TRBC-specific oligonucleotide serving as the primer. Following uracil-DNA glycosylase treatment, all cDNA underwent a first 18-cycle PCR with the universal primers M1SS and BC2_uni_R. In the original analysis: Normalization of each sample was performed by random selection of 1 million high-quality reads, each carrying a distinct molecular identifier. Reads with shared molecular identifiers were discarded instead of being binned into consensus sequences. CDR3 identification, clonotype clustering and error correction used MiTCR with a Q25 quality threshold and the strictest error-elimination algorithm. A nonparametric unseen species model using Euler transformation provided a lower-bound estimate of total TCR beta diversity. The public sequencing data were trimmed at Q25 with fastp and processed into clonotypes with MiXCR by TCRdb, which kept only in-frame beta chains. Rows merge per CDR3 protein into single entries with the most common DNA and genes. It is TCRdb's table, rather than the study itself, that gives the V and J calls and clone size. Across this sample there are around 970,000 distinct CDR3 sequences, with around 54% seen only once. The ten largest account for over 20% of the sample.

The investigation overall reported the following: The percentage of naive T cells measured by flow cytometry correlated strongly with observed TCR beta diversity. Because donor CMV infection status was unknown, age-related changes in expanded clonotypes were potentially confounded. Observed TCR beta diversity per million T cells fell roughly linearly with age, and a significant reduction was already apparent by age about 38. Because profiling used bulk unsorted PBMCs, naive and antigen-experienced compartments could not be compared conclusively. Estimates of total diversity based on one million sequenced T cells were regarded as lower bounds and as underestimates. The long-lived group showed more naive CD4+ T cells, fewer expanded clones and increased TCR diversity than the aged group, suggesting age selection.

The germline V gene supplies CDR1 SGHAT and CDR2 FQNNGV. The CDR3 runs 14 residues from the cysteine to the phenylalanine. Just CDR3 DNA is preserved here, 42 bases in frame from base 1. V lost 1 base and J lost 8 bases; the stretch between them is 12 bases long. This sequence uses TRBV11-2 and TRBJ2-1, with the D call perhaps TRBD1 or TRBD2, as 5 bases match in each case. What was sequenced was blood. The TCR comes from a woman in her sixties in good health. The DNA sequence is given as TGTGCCAGCAGCTTAGGAGGGGAGTTCCATGAGCAGTTCTTC. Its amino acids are CASSLGGEFHEQFF. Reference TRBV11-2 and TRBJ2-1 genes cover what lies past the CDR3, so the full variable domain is EAGVAQSPRYKIIEKRQSVAFWCNPISGHATLYWYQQILGQGPKLLIQFQNNGVVDDSQLPKDRFSAERLKGVDSTLKIQPAKLEDSAVYLCASSLGGEFHEQFFGPGTRLTVL.